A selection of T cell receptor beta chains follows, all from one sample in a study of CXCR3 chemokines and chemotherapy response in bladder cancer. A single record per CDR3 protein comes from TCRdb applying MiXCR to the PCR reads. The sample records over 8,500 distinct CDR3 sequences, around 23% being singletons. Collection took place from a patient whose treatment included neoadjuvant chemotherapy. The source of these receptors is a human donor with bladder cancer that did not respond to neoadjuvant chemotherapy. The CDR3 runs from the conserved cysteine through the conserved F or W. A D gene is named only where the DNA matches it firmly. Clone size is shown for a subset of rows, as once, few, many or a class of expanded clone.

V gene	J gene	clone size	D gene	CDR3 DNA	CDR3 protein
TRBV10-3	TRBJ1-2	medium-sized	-	TGTGCCATCAGGCCGACGATGGGGGATCAAGGCTACACCTTC	CAIRPTMGDQGYTF
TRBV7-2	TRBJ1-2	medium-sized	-	TGTGCCAGCAGCCGGGGGGGGAGTTACGGCTACACCTTC	CASSRGGSYGYTF
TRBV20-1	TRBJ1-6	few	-	TGCAGTGCTAGAGAGACAGGCTCCTCCAATTCACCCCTCCACTTT	CSARETGSSNSPLHF
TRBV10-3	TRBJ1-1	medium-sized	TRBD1	TGTGCCATCAGTGAGGAGACAGGGTACGGCACTGAAGCTTTCTTT	CAISEETGYGTEAFF
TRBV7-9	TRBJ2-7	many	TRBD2	TGTGCAAGCCGGGGGGACGGGTACGAGCAGTACTTC	CASRGDGYEQYF
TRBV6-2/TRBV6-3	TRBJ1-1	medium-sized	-	TGTGCCAGCAGCCCGACAGGCACTGAAGCTTTCTTT	CASSPTGTEAFF
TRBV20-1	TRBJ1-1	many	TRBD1	TGCAGTGCTTTGACAGGGGGATCGAACACTGAAGCTTTCTTT	CSALTGGSNTEAFF
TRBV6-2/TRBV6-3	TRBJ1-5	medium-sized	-	TGTGCCAGCAGTTACAGCAGCCGGAGACAGATAGGCAATCAGCCCCAGCATTTT	CASSYSSRRQIGNQPQHF
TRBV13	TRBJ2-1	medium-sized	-	TGTGCCAGCAGCCTAGAGGGCGACGTTCGGAATGAGCAGTTCTTC	CASSLEGDVRNEQFF
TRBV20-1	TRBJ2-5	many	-	TGCAGTGCTCCTGCCCGGACAGTGAAAGAGACCCAGTACTTC	CSAPARTVKETQYF
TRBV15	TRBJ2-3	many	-	TGTGCCACAAGCGGACACGGAGTTAGCACAGATACGCAGTATTTT	CATSGHGVSTDTQYF
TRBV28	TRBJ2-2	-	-	TGTGCCAGCAGCCCAACGTTTGGACGCGCCGGGGAGCTGTTTTTT	CASSPTFGRAGELFF
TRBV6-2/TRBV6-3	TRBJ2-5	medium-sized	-	TGTGCCAGCAGCCCCCGACAAGAGACCCAGTACTTC	CASSPRQETQYF
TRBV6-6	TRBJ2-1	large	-	TGTGCCAGCAGGGTCGAGGGGGGCTCCTACAATGAGCAGTTCTTC	CASRVEGGSYNEQFF
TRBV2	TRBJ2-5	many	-	TGTGCCAGCAGTGAAAGTGGGGGCGGAGGGACCCAGTACTTC	CASSESGGGGTQYF
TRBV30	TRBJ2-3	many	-	TGTGCCTGGAGTAGGTTGTCCGGGGCCCTCTTTGCAGATACGCAGTATTTT	CAWSRLSGALFADTQYF
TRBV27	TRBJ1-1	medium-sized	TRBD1	TGTGCCAGCAAAAGGGCAGGGGGCCCAGCTTTCTTT	CASKRAGGPAFF
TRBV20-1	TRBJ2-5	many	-	TGCAGTGCGCCCCCAGGGGCCCAAGAGACCCAGTACTTC	CSAPPGAQETQYF
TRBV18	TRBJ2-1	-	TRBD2	TGTGCCAGCTCACCGGCCGGGGGGGCCTACAATGAGCAGTTCTTC	CASSPAGGAYNEQFF
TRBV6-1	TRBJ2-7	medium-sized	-	TGTGCCAGCAGTGCTTCTTTCTACGAGCAGTACTTC	CASSASFYEQYF
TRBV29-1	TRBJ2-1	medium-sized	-	TGCAGCGTTGAAGATCCAGGGGTGACCAATGAGCAGTTCTTC	CSVEDPGVTNEQFF
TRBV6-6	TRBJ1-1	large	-	TGTGCCAGCAGTTACTCGAACGGCCTGACTGAAGCTTTCTTT	CASSYSNGLTEAFF
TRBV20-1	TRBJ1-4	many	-	TGCAGTGCTAGAGACAGGGCAACTAATGAAAAACTGTTTTTT	CSARDRATNEKLFF
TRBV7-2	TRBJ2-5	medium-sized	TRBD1	TGTGCCAGCAGCTGGACAGGGTACGAGACCCAGTACTTC	CASSWTGYETQYF
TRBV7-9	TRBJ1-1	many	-	TGTGCCAGCAGCCCAATCTTGGCGCGGGACACTGAAGCTTTCTTT	CASSPILARDTEAFF
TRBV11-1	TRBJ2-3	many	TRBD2	TGTGCCAGCAGCATTCAGCGGGGGGGTAGCACAGATACGCAGTATTTT	CASSIQRGGSTDTQYF
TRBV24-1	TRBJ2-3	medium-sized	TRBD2	TGTGCCACCAGCGGGACTAGCGGAAACACAGATACGCAGTATTTT	CATSGTSGNTDTQYF
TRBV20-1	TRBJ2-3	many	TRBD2	TGCAGTGCTCCCCTCGTGGCGGGGGGTAAAACTAGCACAGATACGCAGTATTTT	CSAPLVAGGKTSTDTQYF
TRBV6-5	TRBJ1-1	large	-	TGTGCCAGCAGCCCCATATGGGGCTTTGAAGCTTTCTTT	CASSPIWGFEAFF
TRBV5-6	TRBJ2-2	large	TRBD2	TGTGCCAGCAGCCTAGCGGGGCTCACCGGGGAGCTGTTTTTT	CASSLAGLTGELFF
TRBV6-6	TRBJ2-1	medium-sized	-	TGTGCCAGCCGCTCTTCCAACAATGAGCAGTTCTTC	CASRSSNNEQFF
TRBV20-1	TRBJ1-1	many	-	TGCAGTGCTAGAGAGAACACTGAAGCTTTCTTT	CSARENTEAFF
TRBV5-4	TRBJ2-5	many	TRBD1	TGTGCCAGCAGAGCTCAGGGGGTTCAAGAGACCCAGTACTTC	CASRAQGVQETQYF
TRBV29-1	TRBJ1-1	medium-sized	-	TGCAGCGTCCGAAAGCCCATGAACACTGAAGCTTTCTTT	CSVRKPMNTEAFF
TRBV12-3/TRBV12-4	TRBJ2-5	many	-	TGTGCCAGCAGTCGCTCCGGGGGCGAGACCCAGTACTTC	CASSRSGGETQYF
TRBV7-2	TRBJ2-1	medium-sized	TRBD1	TGTGCCAGCAGCTTAGCACCGACAGGGCTCCCAGGGTGGGGTGAGCAGTTCTTC	CASSLAPTGLPGWGEQFF
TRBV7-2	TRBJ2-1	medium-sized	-	TGTGCCAGCAGCATAGGGGGGCCCGGAGAGCAGTTCTTC	CASSIGGPGEQFF
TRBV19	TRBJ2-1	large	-	TGTGCCAGTAGAAGCAGTAGCTCCTACAATGAGCAGTTCTTC	CASRSSSSYNEQFF
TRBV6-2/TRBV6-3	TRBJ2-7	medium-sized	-	TGTGCCAGCGCCCCCGTGGTGGCGAGACCAGGGGAGGGGGAGCAGTACTTC	CASAPVVARPGEGEQYF
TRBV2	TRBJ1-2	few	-	TGTGCCAGCAGTACGGACGGAAACTATGGCTACACCTTC	CASSTDGNYGYTF
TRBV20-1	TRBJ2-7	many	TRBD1	TGCAGTGCTAGAGGACCACAGGGGTTCGAGCAGTACTTC	CSARGPQGFEQYF
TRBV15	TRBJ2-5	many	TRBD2	TGTGCCACCAGCAGAAGGGAGGGGTTAGAGACCCAGTACTTC	CATSRREGLETQYF
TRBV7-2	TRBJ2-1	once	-	TGTGCCAGCAGCCGCAGGGGGGCGGGGGATGAGCAGTTCTTC	CASSRRGAGDEQFF
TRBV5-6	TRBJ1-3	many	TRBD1	TGTGCCAGCAGCTTGCGAGGACAGGGGAGAAACACCATATATTTT	CASSLRGQGRNTIYF
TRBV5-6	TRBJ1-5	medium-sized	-	TGTGCCAGCAGCTTAAATGGGAATCAGCCCCAGCATTTT	CASSLNGNQPQHF
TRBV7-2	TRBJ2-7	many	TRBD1	TGTGCCAGCAGCTTAAGGCAGGGGGACTACGAGCAGTACTTC	CASSLRQGDYEQYF
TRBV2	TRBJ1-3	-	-	TGTGCCAGCGAACAGGACTTCGCAAACACCATATATTTT	CASEQDFANTIYF
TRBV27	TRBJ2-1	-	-	-	CASSSGQGGGYTFGSGTNEQFF